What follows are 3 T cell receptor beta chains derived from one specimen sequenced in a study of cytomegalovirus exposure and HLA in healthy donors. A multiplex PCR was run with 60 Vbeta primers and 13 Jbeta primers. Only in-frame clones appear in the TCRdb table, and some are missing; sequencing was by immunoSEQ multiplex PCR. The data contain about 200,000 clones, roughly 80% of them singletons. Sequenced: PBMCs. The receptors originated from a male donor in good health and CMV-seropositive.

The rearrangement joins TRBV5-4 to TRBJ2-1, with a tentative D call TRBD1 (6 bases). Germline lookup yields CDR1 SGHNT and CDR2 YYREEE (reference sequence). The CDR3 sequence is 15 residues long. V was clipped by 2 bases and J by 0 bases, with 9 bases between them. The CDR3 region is CASSLGQSSYNEQFF. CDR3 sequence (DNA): TGTGCCAGCAGCTTAGGACAGAGCTCCTACAATGAGCAGTTCTTC.

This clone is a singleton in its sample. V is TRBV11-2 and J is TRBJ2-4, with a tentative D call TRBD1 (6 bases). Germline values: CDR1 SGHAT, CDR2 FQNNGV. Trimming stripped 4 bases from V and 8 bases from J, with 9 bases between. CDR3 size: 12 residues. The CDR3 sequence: CASSSQGYIQYF. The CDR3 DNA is TGTGCCAGCAGCTCACAGGGATACATTCAGTACTTC. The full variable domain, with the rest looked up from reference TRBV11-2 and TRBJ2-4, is EAGVAQSPRYKIIEKRQSVAFWCNPISGHATLYWYQQILGQGPKLLIQFQNNGVVDDSQLPKDRFSAERLKGVDSTLKIQPAKLEDSAVYLCASSSQGYIQYFGAGTRLSVL.

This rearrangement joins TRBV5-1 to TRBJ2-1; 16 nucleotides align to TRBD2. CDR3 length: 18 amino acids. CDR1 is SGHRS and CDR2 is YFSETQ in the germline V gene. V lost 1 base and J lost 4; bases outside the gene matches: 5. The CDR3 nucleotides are TGCGCCAGCAGCTTGACGGGACTAGCGGGGGGGCCTTACAATGAGCAGTTCTTC. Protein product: CASSLTGLAGGPYNEQFF.